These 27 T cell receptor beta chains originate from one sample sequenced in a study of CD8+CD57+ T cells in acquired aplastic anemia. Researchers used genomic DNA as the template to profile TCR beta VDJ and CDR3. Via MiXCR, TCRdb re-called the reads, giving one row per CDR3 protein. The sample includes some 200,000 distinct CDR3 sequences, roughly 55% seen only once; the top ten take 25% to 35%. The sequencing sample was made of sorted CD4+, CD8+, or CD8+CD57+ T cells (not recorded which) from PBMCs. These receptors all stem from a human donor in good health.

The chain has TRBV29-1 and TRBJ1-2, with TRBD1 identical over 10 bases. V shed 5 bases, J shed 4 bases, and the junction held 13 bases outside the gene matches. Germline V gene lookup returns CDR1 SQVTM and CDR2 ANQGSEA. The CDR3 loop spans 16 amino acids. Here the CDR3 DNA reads TGCAGCGTTCCATTGGGGACAGGGGACCATTTCTATGGCTACACCTTC. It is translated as CSVPLGTGDHFYGYTF.

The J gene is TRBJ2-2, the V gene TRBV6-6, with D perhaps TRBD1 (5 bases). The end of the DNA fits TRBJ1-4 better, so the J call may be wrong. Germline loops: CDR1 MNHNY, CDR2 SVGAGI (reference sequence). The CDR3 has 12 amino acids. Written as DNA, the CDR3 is TGTGCTGAAGGGGCAACTAATGAAAAACTGTTTTTT. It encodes CAEGATNEKLFF.

The CDR3 is CASSPRQGAAYEQYF. The CDR3 DNA is TGTGCCAGCAGCCCCCGACAGGGGGCAGCCTACGAGCAGTACTTC. The gene calls are TRBV7-2 and TRBJ2-7; TRBD1 matches at 10 bases. With 5 bases clipped from V and 2 bases from J, the junction kept 6 bases outside the gene matches. CDR1 is SGHTA, CDR2 FQGNSA, per germline. The CDR3 is made up of 15 amino acids.

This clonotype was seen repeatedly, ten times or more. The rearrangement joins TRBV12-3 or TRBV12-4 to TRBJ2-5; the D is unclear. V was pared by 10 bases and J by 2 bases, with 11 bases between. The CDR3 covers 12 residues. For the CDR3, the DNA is TGTGCCACCTCGGACGATCAAGAGACCCAGTACTTC. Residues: CATSDDQETQYF.

In DNA, the CDR3 is TGTGCCACCAGCAGTATGATAGAGAGCACAGATACGCAGTATTTT. It specifies CATSSMIESTDTQYF. The chain uses TRBV15 and TRBJ2-3; no definite D call. From germline, CDR1 is LNHNV and CDR2 YYDKDF (reference sequence). CDR3 size: 15 residues. Trimming pared 3 bases from V and 0 bases from J, leaving 10 bases between.

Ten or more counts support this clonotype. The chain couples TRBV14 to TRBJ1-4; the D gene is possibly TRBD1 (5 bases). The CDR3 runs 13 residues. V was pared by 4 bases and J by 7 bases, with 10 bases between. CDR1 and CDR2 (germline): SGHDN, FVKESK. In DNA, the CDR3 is TGTGCCAGCAGCCCAGCGGGGGGTGAAAAACTGTTTTTT. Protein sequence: CASSPAGGEKLFF.

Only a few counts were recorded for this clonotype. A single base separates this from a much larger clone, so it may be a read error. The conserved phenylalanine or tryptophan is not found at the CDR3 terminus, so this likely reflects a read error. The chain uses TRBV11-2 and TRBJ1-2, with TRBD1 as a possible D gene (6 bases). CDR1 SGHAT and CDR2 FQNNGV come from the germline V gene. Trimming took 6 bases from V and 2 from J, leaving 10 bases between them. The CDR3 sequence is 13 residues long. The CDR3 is CASRPTGNYGYTI. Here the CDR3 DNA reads TGTGCCAGCAGACCTACAGGGAACTATGGCTACACCATC.

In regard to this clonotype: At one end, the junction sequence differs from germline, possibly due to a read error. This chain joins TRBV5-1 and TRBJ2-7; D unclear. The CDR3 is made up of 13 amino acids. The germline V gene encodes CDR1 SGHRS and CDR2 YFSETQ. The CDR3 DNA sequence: TGTGCCAGCAGCCCCGGACGGATCTACGAGCAGTACTTC. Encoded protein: CASSPGRIYEQYF.

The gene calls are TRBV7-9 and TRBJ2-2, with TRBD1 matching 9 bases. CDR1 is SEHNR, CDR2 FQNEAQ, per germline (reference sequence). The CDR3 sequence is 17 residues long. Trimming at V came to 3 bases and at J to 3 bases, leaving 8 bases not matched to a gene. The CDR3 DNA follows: TGTGCCAGCAGCTTCCCCCCGGGACAGGGTGACACCGGGGAGCTGTTTTTT. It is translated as CASSFPPGQGDTGELFF. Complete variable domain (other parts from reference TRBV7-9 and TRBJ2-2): DTGVSQNPRHKITKRGQNVTFRCDPISEHNRLYWYRQTLGQGPEFLTYFQNEAQLEKSRLLSDRFSAERPKGSFSTLEIQRTEQGDSAMYLCASSFPPGQGDTGELFFGEGSRLTVL.

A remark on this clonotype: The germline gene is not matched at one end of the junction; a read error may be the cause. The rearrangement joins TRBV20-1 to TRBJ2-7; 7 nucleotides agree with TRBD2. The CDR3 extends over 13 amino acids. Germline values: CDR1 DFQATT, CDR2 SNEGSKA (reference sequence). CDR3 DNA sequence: TGCGGTGCACACGCGGGGGTGAGTTACGAGCAGTACTTC. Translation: CGAHAGVSYEQYF.

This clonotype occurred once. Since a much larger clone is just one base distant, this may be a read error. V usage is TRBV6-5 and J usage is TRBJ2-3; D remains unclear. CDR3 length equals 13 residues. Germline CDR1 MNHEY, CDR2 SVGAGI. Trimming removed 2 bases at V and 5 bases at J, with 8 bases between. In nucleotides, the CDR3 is TGTGCCAGCAGTTACAGTATTGGAGATACGCAGTATTTT. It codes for CASSYSIGDTQYF.

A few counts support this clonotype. The CDR3 loop is CSASEGRDGYTF. DNA for the CDR3: TGCAGTGCTAGTGAGGGCCGCGATGGCTACACCTTC. V gene TRBV20-1 combines with J gene TRBJ1-2, with D uncertain. Germline V gene sequence: CDR1 DFQATT, CDR2 SNEGSKA (reference sequence). There are 12 residues in the CDR3. V lost 3 bases and J lost 6, with 11 bases in between.

Here the CDR3 reads CSVDGQGGWYGYTF. CDR3 nucleotide sequence: TGCAGCGTTGACGGACAGGGAGGGTGGTATGGCTACACCTTC. J is TRBJ1-2 and V is TRBV29-1, with TRBD1 matching over 8 bases. The V gene's germline CDR1 is SQVTM and CDR2 ANQGSEA. CDR3 size: 14 residues. The V gene end was trimmed by 3 bases and the J gene end by 5 bases; junction bases not matched to a gene: 8.

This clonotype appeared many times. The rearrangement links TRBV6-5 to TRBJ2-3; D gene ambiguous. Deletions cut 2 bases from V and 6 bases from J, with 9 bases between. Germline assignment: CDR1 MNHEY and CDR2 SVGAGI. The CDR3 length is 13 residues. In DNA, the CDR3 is TGTGCCAGCAGTTACGGGCCTAGGGATACGCAGTATTTT. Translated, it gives CASSYGPRDTQYF.

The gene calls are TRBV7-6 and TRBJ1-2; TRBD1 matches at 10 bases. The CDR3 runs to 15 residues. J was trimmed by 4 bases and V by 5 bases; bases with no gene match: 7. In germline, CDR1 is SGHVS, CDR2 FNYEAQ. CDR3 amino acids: CASSGGTGDGYGYTF. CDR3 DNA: TGTGCCAGCAGCGGGGGGACAGGGGACGGCTATGGCTACACCTTC.

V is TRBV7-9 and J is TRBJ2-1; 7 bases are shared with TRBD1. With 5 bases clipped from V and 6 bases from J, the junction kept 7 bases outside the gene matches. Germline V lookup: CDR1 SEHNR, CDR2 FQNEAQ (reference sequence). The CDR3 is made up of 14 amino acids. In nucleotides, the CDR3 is TGTGCCAGCAGCCAGGGACAGACCCTCAATGAGCAGTTCTTC. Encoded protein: CASSQGQTLNEQFF.

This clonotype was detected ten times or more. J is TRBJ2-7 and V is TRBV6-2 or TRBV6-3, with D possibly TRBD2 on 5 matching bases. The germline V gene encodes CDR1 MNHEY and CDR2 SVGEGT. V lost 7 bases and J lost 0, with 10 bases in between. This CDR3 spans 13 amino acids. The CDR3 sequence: CASTIASSYEQYF. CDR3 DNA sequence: TGTGCCAGCACCATAGCGAGCTCCTACGAGCAGTACTTC.

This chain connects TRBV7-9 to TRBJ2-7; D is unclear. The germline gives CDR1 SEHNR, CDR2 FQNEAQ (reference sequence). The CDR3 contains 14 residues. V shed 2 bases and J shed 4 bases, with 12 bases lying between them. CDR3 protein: CASSLHNEPYEQYF. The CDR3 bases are TGTGCCAGCAGCTTACATAACGAGCCGTACGAGCAGTACTTC.

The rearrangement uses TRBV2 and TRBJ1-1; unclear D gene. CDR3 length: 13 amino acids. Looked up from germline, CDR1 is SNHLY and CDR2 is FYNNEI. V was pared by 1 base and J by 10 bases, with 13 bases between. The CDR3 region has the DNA TGTGCCAGCAGTGAAGTCCCCCTCCCTGGAGCTTTCTTT. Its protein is CASSEVPLPGAFF.

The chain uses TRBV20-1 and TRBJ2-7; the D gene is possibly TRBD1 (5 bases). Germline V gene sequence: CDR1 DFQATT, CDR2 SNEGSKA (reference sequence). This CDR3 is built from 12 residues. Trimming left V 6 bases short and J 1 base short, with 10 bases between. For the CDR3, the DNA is TGCAGTGCGCAAGGGGATTCCTACGAGCAGTACTTC. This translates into CSAQGDSYEQYF.

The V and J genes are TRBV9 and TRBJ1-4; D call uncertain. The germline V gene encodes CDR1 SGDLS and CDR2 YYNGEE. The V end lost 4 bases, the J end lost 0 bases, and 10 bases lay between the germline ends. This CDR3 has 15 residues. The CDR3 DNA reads TGTGCCAGCAGCTTGGGGTATACAACTAATGAAAAACTGTTTTTT. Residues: CASSLGYTTNEKLFF.

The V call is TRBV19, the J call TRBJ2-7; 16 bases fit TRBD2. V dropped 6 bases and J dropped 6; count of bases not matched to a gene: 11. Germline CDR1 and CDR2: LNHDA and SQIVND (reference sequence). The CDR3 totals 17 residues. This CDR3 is CASRPSGTSGRASEQYF. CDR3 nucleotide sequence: TGTGCCAGTAGGCCCTCCGGGACTAGCGGGAGGGCCTCCGAGCAGTACTTC.

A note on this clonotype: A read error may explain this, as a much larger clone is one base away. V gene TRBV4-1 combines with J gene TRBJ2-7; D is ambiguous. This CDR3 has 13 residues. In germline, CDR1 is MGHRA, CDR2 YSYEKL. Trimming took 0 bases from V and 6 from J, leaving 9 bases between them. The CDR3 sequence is CASSQDRTCEQYF. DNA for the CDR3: TGCGCCAGCAGCCAAGATAGAACCTGCGAGCAGTACTTC.

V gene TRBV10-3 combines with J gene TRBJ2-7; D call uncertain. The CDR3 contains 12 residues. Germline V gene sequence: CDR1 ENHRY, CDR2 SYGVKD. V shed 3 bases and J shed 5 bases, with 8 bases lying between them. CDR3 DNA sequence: TGTGCCATCAGTGATAGTACAGACGAGCAGTACTTC. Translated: CAISDSTDEQYF.

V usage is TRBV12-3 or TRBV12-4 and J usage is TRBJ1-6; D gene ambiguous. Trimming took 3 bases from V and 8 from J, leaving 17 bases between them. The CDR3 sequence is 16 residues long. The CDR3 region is CASSFRSPAKDSPLHF. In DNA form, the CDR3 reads TGTGCCAGCAGTTTCAGAAGTCCGGCGAAAGATTCACCCCTCCACTTT.

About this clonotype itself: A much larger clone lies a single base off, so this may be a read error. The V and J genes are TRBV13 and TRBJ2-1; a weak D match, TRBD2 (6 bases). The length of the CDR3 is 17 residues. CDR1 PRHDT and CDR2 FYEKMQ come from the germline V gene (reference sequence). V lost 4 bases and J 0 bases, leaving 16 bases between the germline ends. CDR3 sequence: CASSSRSGSPSYNEQFF. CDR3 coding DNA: TGTGCCAGCAGCTCAAGATCCGGGAGCCCCTCCTACAATGAGCAGTTCTTC.

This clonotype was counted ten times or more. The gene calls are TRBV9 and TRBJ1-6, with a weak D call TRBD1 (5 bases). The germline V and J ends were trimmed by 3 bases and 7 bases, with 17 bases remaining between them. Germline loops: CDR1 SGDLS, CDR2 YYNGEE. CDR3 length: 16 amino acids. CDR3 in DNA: TGTGCCAGCAGCGGGTGGGAGGGGCAGGAGAATTCACCCCTCCACTTT. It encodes CASSGWEGQENSPLHF.